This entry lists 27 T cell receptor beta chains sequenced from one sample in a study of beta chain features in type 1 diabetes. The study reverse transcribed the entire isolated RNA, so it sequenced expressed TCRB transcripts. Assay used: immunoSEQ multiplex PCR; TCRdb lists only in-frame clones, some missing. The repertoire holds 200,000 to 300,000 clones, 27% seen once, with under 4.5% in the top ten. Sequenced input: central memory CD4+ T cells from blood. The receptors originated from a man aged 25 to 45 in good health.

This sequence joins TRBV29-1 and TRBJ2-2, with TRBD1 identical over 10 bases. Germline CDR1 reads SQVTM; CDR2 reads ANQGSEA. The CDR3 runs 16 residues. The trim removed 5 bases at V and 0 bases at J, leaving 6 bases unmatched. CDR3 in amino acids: CSVLTGQGANTGELFF. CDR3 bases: TGCAGCGTTCTCACCGGACAGGGGGCGAACACCGGGGAGCTGTTTTTT.

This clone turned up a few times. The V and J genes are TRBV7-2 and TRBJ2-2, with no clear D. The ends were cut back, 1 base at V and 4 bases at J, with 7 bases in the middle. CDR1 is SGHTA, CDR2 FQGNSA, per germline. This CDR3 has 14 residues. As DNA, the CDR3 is TGTGCCAGCAGCTTAGACTACTCCACCGGGGAGCTGTTTTTT. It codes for CASSLDYSTGELFF.

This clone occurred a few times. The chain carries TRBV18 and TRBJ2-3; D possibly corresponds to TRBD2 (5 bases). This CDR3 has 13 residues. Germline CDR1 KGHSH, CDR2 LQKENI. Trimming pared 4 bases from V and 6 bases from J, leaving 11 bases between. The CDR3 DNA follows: TGTGCCAGCTCACGAGACGAGGGCGATACGCAGTATTTT. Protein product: CASSRDEGDTQYF.

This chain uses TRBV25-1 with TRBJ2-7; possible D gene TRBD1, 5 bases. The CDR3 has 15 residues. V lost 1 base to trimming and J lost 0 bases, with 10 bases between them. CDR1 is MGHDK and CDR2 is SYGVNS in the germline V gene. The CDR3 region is CASSEWPGFSYEQYF. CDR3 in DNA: TGTGCCAGCAGTGAATGGCCAGGGTTCTCCTACGAGCAGTACTTC.

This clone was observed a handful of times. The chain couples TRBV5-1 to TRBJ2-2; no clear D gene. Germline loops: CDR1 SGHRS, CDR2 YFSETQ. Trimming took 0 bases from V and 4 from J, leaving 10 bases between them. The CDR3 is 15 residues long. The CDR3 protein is CASSLEWGSTGELFF. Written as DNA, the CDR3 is TGCGCCAGCAGCTTGGAATGGGGATCCACCGGGGAGCTGTTTTTT.

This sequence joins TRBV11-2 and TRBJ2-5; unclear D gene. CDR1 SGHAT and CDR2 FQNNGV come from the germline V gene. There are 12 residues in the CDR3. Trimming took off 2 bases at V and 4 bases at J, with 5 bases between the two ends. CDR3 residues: CASSLFVETQYF. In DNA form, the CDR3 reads TGTGCCAGCAGCTTATTTGTAGAGACCCAGTACTTC. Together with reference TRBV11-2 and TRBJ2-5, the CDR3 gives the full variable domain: EAGVAQSPRYKIIEKRQSVAFWCNPISGHATLYWYQQILGQGPKLLIQFQNNGVVDDSQLPKDRFSAERLKGVDSTLKIQPAKLEDSAVYLCASSLFVETQYFGPGTRLLVL.

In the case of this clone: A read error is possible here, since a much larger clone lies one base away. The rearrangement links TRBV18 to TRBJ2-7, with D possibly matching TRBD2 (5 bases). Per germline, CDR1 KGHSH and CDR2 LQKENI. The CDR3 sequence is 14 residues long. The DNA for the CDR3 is TGTGCCAGCGCACCACAGACGGGGTCCTACGAGCAGTACTTC. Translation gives CASAPQTGSYEQYF.

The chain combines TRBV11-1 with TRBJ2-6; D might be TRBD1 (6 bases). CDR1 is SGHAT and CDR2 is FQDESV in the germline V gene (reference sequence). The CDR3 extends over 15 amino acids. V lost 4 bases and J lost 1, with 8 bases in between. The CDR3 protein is CASSSGQSGANVLTF. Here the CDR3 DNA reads TGTGCCAGCAGCTCTGGACAGTCTGGGGCCAACGTCCTGACTTTC.

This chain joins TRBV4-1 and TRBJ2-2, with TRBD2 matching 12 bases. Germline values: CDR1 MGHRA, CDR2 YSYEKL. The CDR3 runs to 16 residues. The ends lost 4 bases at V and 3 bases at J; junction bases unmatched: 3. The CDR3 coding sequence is TGCGCCAGCAGCCCCCGACTAGCGGGAGACACCGGGGAGCTGTTTTTT. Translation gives CASSPRLAGDTGELFF.

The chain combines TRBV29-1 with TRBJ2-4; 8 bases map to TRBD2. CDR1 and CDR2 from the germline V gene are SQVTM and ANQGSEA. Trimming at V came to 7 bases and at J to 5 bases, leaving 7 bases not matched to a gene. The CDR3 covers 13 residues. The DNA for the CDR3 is TGCAGCGCCCTTCGGGGGGGCGAAAACATTCAGTACTTC. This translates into CSALRGGENIQYF.

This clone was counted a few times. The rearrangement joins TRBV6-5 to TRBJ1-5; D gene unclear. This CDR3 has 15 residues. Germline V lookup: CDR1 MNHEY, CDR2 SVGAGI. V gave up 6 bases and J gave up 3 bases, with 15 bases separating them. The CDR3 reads CASRPNGVDNQPQHF. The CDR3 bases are TGTGCCAGCAGACCCAATGGGGTTGACAATCAGCCCCAGCATTTT.

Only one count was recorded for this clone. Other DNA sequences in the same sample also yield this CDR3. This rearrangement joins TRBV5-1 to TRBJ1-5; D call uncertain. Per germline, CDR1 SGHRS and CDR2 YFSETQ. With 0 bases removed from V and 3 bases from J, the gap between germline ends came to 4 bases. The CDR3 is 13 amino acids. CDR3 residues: CASSLDVNQPQHF. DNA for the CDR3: TGCGCCAGCAGCTTGGACGTCAATCAGCCCCAGCATTTT.

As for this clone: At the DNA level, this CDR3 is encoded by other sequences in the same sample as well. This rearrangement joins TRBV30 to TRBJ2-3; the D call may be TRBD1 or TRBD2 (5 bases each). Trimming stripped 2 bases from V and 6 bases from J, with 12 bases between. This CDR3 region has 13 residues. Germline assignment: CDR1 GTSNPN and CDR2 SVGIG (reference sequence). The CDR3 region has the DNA TGTGCCTGGAGTCGGGGCCGCGGGGATACGCAGTATTTT. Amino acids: CAWSRGRGDTQYF.

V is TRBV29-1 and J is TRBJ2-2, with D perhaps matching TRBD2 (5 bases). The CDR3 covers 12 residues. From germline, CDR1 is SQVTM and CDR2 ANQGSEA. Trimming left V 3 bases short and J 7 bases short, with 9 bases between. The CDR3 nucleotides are TGCAGCGTTGATCGGGGTGGCGGGGAGCTGTTTTTT. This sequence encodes CSVDRGGGELFF.

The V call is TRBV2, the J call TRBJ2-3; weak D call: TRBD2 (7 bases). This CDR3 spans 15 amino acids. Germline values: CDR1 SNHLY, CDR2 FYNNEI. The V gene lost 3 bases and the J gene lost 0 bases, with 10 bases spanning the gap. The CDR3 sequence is CASSDRGASTDTQYF. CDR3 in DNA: TGTGCCAGCAGTGACCGGGGGGCAAGCACAGATACGCAGTATTTT.

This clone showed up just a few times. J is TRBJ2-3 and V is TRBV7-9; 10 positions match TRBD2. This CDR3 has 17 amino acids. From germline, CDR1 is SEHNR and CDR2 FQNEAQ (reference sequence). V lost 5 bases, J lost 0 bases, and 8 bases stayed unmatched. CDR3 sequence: CASSRGLAESSTDTQYF. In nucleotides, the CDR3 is TGTGCCAGCAGCCGCGGACTAGCGGAGAGCAGCACAGATACGCAGTATTTT. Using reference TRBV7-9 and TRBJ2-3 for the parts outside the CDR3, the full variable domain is DTGVSQNPRHKITKRGQNVTFRCDPISEHNRLYWYRQTLGQGPEFLTYFQNEAQLEKSRLLSDRFSAERPKGSFSTLEIQRTEQGDSAMYLCASSRGLAESSTDTQYFGPGTRLTVL.

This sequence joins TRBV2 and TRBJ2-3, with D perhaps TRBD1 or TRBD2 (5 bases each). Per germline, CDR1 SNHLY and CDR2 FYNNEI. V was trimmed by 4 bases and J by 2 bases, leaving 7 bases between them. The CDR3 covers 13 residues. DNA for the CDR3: TGTGCCAGCAGTGTAGGGACCACAGATACGCAGTATTTT. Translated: CASSVGTTDTQYF. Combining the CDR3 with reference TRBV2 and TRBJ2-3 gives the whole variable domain EPEVTQTPSHQVTQMGQEVILRCVPISNHLYFYWYRQILGQKVEFLVSFYNNEISEKSEIFDDQFSVERPDGSNFTLKIRSTKLEDSAMYFCASSVGTTDTQYFGPGTRLTVL.

In DNA, the CDR3 is TGTGCCAGCATGCCAGAACTGTCCTACGAGCAGTACTTC. Translation: CASMPELSYEQYF. The chain uses TRBV2 and TRBJ2-7; no clear D. The length of the CDR3 is 13 residues. Germline values: CDR1 SNHLY, CDR2 FYNNEI. V gave up 7 bases and J gave up 1 base, with 11 bases separating them.

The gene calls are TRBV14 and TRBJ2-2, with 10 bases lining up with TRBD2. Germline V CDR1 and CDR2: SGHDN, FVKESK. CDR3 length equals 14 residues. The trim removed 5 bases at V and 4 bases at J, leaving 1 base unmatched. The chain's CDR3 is CASSEREGTGELFF. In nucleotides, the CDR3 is TGTGCCAGCAGCGAGCGGGAGGGCACCGGGGAGCTGTTTTTT.

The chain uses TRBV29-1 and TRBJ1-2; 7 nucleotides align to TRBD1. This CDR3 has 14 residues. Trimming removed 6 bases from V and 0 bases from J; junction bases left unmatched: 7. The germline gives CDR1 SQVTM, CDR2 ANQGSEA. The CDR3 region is CSVDDRDTNYGYTF. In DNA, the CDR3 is TGCAGCGTCGATGACAGGGACACTAACTATGGCTACACCTTC.

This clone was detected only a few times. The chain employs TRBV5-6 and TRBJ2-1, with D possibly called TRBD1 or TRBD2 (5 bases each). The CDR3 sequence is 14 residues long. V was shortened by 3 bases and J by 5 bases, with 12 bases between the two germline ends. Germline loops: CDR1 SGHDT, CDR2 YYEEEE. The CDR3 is CASSSLWGNNEQFF. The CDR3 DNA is TGTGCCAGCAGCTCCCTTTGGGGGAACAATGAGCAGTTCTTC.

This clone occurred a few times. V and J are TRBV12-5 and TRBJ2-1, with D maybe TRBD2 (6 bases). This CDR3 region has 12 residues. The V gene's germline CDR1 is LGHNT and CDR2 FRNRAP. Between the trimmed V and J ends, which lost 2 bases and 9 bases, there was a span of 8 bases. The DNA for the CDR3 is TGTGCTAGTGGTTTGTTCGGGAGTGAGCAGTTCTTC. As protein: CASGLFGSEQFF. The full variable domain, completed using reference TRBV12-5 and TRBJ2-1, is DARVTQTPRHKVTEMGQEVTMRCQPILGHNTVFWYRQTMMQGLELLAYFRNRAPLDDSGMPKDRFSAEMPDATLATLKIQPSEPRDSAVYFCASGLFGSEQFFGPGTRLTVL.

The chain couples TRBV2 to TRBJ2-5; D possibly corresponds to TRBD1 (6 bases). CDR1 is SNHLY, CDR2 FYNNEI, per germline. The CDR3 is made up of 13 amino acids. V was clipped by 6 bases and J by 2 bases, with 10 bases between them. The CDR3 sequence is CASRTDSQETQYF. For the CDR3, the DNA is TGTGCCAGCAGAACGGACAGTCAAGAGACCCAGTACTTC.

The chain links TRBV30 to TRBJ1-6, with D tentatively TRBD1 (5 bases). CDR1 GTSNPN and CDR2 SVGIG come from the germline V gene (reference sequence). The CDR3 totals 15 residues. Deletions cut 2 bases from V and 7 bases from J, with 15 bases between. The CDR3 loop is CAWSRGRGQNSPLHF. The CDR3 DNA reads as TGTGCCTGGAGTCGGGGGAGGGGTCAAAATTCACCCCTCCACTTT.

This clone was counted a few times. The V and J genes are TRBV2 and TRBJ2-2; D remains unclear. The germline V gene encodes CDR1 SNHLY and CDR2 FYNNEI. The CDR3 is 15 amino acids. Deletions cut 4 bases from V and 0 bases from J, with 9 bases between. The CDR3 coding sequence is TGTGCCAGCAGTGTCGGAACCACGAACACCGGGGAGCTGTTTTTT. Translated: CASSVGTTNTGELFF.

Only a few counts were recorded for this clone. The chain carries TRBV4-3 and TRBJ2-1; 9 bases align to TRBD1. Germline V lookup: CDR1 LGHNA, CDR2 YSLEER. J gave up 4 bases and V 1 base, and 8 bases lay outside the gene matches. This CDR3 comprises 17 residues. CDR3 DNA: TGCGCCAGCAGCCAAGTGTTCGCGGGACAGGGATACAATGAGCAGTTCTTC. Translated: CASSQVFAGQGYNEQFF.

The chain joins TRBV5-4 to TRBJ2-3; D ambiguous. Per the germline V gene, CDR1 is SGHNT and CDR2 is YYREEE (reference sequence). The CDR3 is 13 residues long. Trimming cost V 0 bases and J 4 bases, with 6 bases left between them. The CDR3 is CASSLDKPDTQYF. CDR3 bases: TGTGCCAGCAGCTTGGACAAGCCAGATACGCAGTATTTT.